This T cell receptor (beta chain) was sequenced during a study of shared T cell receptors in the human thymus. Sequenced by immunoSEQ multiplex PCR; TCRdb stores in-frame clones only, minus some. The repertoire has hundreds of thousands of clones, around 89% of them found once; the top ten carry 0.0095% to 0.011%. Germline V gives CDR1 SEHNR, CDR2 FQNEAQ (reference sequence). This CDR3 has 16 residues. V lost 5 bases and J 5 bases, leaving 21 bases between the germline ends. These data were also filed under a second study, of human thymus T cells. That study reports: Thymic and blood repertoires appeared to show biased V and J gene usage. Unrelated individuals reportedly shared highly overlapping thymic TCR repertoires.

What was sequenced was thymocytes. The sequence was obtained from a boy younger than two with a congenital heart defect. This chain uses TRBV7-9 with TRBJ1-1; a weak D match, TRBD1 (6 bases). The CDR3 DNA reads TGTGCCAGCAGCCCCTACGGGGGGGGCTTTGGGACTGAAGCTTTCTTT. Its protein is CASSPYGGGFGTEAFF.